The T cell receptor beta chain described here comes from a study of T-cell reconstitution after alpha-beta-depleted transplantation in children. The study, taken as a whole, reports: One year post-transplant, T-cell counts and diversity were largely derived from T cells produced anew. Some patients showed high day-60 TCRbeta diversity, which derived from surviving recipient T cells and thymic progenitors. Alpha-beta T cells about two months after transplant reportedly derived from several hundred expanded graft clones.

Worth noting for this clonotype: Its antigen is not known.

Preparation of the TCRbeta library was carried out with unique molecular identifiers. TCRdb called the PCR reads again in MiXCR, with one record for every CDR3 protein. The sample yields a few hundred thousand distinct CDR3 sequences, 43% seen once. Here the sequenced sample was PBMCs, taken before TCRalphabeta/CD19-depleted stem cell transplant. The source is a girl aged 2-10 years with aplastic anemia, due to receive a stem cell transplant.

In nucleotides, the CDR3 is TGTGCCAGTAGTACTTACCTCCCAGGGGTTGATAGCAATCAGCCCCAGCATTTT. This translates into CASSTYLPGVDSNQPQHF. The chain employs TRBV19 and TRBJ1-5, with D perhaps matching TRBD1 (6 bases). This CDR3 region has 18 residues. Trimming took 4 bases from V and 0 from J, leaving 19 bases between them. CDR1 LNHDA and CDR2 SQIVND come from the germline V gene (reference sequence).